This T cell receptor (beta chain) was sequenced for a study of blood T cell repertoires in COVID-19 (TCRdb year 2020). For the study in its entirety: Collaborator samples came from the United States, Italy and Spain and covered acute and convalescent phases of COVID-19. The prospective study material was composed of cDNA or gDNA derived from T cells, B-cell-depleted T cells, or PBMCs. Deeply sampled blood TCRbeta repertoires from subjects exposed to, actively infected with, or recovered from COVID-19 were included in the dataset. The repertoires were released in a freely available public database meant as a resource for research on the immune response to SARS-CoV-2. The samples were drawn from two sources: the first 160 participants of the ongoing ImmuneRACE study, and over 1,000 subjects contributed by 6 global collaborators. The sample metadata nearly always contained a de-identified subject ID, COVID-19 status, age in years and sex. Where available, HLA class I and class II types were taken from metadata supplied by the sample provider and were not determined by assay-based typing. What the study reported, not specific to this receptor: The quantity of clinical and demographic metadata differed by source and by participant and was supplied without curation.

The immunoSEQ Assay, a bias-controlled multiplex PCR, was used to amplify TCRbeta CDR3 regions from genomic DNA. The authors' analysis ran thus. Within the assay, amplification of reference gene primers was used to estimate how many nucleated cells each sample contained. To quantify the absolute abundance of each unique TCRbeta CDR3 rearrangement, sequence reads were collapsed and filtered. For each sample, productive Simpson clonality was calculated by taking the square root of Simpson's diversity index across productive rearrangements. Here the immuneACCESS table is served through TCRdb, limited to in-frame sequences with V and J called. Missing clones are a known gap in these copies; in checked studies unresolved V genes cover under half, and the rest lacks a known reason. The V and J calls and clone size come from that table; D and trimming were worked out from the DNA. A total of around 250,000 clones appear in this sample, around four fifths of them only once. Clones ranked in the top ten supply about 4.5% of the sample.

Ends trimmed: V by 2 bases, J by 3 bases; bases unmatched to a gene: 8. The germline V gene (reference sequence) supplies CDR1 MNHEY and CDR2 SMNVEV. The CDR3 holds 16 amino acids from the cysteine to the phenylalanine. The entry retains the CDR3 DNA only, 48 bases that are in frame from base 1. Another Seattle source contributed samples from volunteer blood donors who had recovered from COVID-19. Whole blood was collected in K2EDTA tubes by collaborating institutions according to the institutions' own protocols. For TCRbeta analysis, collaborator samples were shipped as frozen whole blood, as isolated PBMCs, or as DNA extracted from either sample type. With regard to this clone: Its antigen is still unknown. Per-nucleotide qualities are absent, and no much larger clonotype sits a single base away.

What was sequenced was peripheral blood. The chain was built from TRBV27 and TRBJ2-7; 9 of the junction bases match TRBD1. This clonotype was obtained from a man aged 60 to 75 who had recovered from COVID-19. For the CDR3, the sequence is CASSLPPGTGNYEQYF. The DNA sequence is given as TGTGCCAGCAGTTTACCCCCCGGGACAGGGAACTACGAGCAGTACTTC.